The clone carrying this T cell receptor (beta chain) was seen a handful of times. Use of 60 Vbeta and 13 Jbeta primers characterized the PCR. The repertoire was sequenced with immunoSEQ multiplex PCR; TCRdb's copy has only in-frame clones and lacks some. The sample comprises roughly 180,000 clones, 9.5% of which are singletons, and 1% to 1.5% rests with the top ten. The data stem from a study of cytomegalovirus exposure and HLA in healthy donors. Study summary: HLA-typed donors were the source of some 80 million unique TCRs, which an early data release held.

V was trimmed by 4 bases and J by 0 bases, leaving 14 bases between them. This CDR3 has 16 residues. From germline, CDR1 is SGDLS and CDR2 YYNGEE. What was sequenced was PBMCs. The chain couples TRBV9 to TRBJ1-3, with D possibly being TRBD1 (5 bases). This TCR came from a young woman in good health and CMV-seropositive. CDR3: CASSSLTASSGNTIYF. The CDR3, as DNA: TGTGCCAGCAGCTCACTGACAGCCAGCTCTGGAAACACCATATATTTT.